This T cell receptor (beta chain) appears in the sequencing data of a study of blood T cell repertoires in COVID-19. Data came from immunoSEQ multiplex PCR; TCRdb stores just in-frame clones and leaves some out. The table records 140,000 or so clones, 84% of them present only once. Trimming took 4 bases from V and 4 from J; bases not matched to a gene: 2. The CDR3 totals 14 residues. The germline CDR1 and CDR2 sequences are LGHDT and YNNKEL (reference sequence). V is TRBV3-1 (or the pseudogene TRBV3-2) and J is TRBJ2-3; 10 nucleotides align to TRBD2. This receptor was taken from a human donor in a cohort sampled during active COVID-19. The material sequenced was peripheral blood. This chain's CDR3 is CASSPLAGADTQYF. CDR3 bases: TGTGCCAGCAGCCCTCTAGCGGGAGCAGATACGCAGTATTTT.